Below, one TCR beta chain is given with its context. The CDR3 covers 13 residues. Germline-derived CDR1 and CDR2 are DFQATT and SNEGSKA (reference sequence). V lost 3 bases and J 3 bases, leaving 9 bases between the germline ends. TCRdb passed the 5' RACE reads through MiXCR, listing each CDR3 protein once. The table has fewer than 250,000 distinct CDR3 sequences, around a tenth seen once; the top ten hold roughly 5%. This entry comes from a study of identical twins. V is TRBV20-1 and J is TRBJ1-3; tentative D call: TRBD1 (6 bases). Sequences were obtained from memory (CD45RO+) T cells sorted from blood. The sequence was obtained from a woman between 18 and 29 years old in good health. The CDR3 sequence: CSARYRVGNTIYF. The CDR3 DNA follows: TGCAGTGCTAGGTACAGGGTTGGAAACACCATATATTTT.